This paragraph reports one T cell receptor beta chain. Its cognate antigen is unknown. This record belongs to a study of T cells in narcolepsy. General study points: Healthy controls reportedly lacked the autoreactive clonotypes serially found in patients' blood. Comparing one patient's CSF and blood CD4+ clonotypes highlighted HCRT- and TRIB2-specific autoreactive clonotypes. No autoreactive T cell clone sequences appeared in some memory CD4+ repertoires.

TCRdb's table, derived via immunoSEQ multiplex PCR, lists solely in-frame clones and lacks some. Among tens of thousands of clones listed, about 85% were seen once. The CDR3 is 15 residues long. Germline CDR1 is KGHSH and CDR2 is LQKENI. The V gene end was trimmed by 0 bases and the J gene end by 5 bases; junction bases not matched to a gene: 6. This clonotype was obtained from a human donor in good health. The chain joins TRBV18 to TRBJ2-5; 7 bases align to TRBD2. Input material: memory (CD45RA-) CD4+ T cells from blood. The CDR3 loop reads CASSPPGRARETQYF. In DNA, the CDR3 is TGTGCCAGCTCACCACCTGGGAGGGCTCGGGAGACCCAGTACTTC.